The 9 T cell receptor beta chains reported below all come from one sample, sequenced in a study of T cell repertoires in cytomegalovirus infection. For these receptors, no antigen is known. MiXCR, run by TCRdb on the reads, gives a single entry per CDR3 protein. The profile shows a few hundred thousand distinct CDR3 sequences, just under 40% of them singletons. Here the sequenced sample was cultured PBMCs, taken from culture after CMV antigen stimulation. The receptor set was obtained from a human donor in good health (CMV status not recorded). Some clones in this sample may be carry-over from other donors' samples.

The chain joins TRBV2 to TRBJ2-7; no clear D gene. Trimming shortened V by 6 bases and J by 4 bases, and 10 bases separated the two germline ends. The CDR3 is 12 amino acids. CDR1 SNHLY and CDR2 FYNNEI come from the germline V gene. DNA of the CDR3: TGTGCCAGCAGGAGACTTTTTTACGAGCAGTACTTC. Translated, it gives CASRRLFYEQYF. Filled out from reference TRBV2 and TRBJ2-7, the complete variable domain reads EPEVTQTPSHQVTQMGQEVILRCVPISNHLYFYWYRQILGQKVEFLVSFYNNEISEKSEIFDDQFSVERPDGSNFTLKIRSTKLEDSAMYFCASRRLFYEQYFGPGTRLTVT.

This clonotype was seen more than once but under ten times. V is TRBV19 and J is TRBJ1-5; unclear D gene. CDR1 is LNHDA and CDR2 is SQIVND in the germline V gene (reference sequence). The V gene lost 2 bases and the J gene lost 2 bases, with 10 bases spanning the gap. This CDR3 spans 15 amino acids. CDR3 DNA sequence: TGTGCCAGTAGTATACGGGGAGTGGGCAATCAGCCCCAGCATTTT. This translates into CASSIRGVGNQPQHF.

On this clonotype itself: One end of the junction does not line up with germline, which may come from a read error. This sequence joins TRBV7-4 and TRBJ2-1; a weak D match, TRBD2 (5 bases). CDR1 and CDR2 (germline): SGHVT, SQSDAQ. This CDR3 is built from 16 residues. In nucleotides, the CDR3 is TGTGCCAGCAGCTTAATCGGGGTGAGCTCCTACGATGAGCAGCTCTTC. This encodes CASSLIGVSSYDEQLF.

The rearrangement links TRBV6-6 to TRBJ1-4; 8 positions match TRBD1. Losses at the gene ends were 0 bases for V and 6 bases for J; bases not matched to a gene: 15. The CDR3 sequence is 19 residues long. Germline V CDR1 and CDR2: MNHNY, SVGAGI (reference sequence). In DNA form, the CDR3 reads TGTGCCAGCAGTTACTCGATAGGACAGGGCTCCAATCAGGATGAAAAACTGTTTTTT. It is translated as CASSYSIGQGSNQDEKLFF.

The chain has TRBV19 and TRBJ2-3; 8 bases map to TRBD1. The ends lost 5 bases at V and 5 bases at J; junction bases unmatched: 12. CDR3 length equals 16 residues. Germline-derived CDR1 and CDR2 are LNHDA and SQIVND (reference sequence). As DNA, the CDR3 is TGTGCCAGTAGTGACCCCCGCAGGGGGCGAGTAGATACGCAGTATTTT. It encodes CASSDPRRGRVDTQYF.

This chain uses TRBV5-1 with TRBJ1-2; D is perhaps TRBD1 (6 bases). The CDR3 is 14 residues long. Trimming cost V 4 bases and J 6 bases, with 16 bases left between them. The germline CDR1 and CDR2 sequences are SGHRS and YFSETQ. The CDR3 is CASSTARAGDGYTF. As DNA, the CDR3 is TGCGCCAGCAGCACCGCGAGGGCAGGGGATGGCTACACCTTC.

In this sample, this clonotype turned up a few times. V gene TRBV6-1 combines with J gene TRBJ2-7; D is perhaps TRBD1 (5 bases). Germline CDR1 MNHNS, CDR2 SASEGT. V was trimmed by 3 bases and J by 1 base, leaving 10 bases between them. This CDR3 contains 14 residues. CDR3 in DNA: TGTGCCAGCAGTGACCAACGGACATCCTACGAGCAGTACTTC. Translation: CASSDQRTSYEQYF.

The sample holds a few counts of this clonotype. The genes are TRBV4-2 and TRBJ2-2, with 9 bases fitting TRBD2. With 0 bases clipped from V and 5 bases from J, the junction kept 10 bases outside the gene matches. This CDR3 is 18 amino acids long. The V gene's germline CDR1 is LGHNA and CDR2 YNFKEQ. The CDR3 loop is CASSQEEVGRGGTGELFF. As DNA, the CDR3 is TGTGCCAGCAGCCAAGAAGAAGTCGGGCGGGGGGGGACCGGGGAGCTGTTTTTT.

This chain joins TRBV4-3 and TRBJ2-6, with 8 nucleotides matching TRBD2. V was clipped by 1 base and J by 0 bases; unmatched bases: 8. Germline V lookup: CDR1 LGHNA, CDR2 YSLEER. The CDR3 is 19 residues long. Here the CDR3 reads CASSQVFSGKSSGANVLTF. CDR3 in DNA: TGCGCCAGCAGCCAAGTGTTTAGCGGGAAGTCCTCTGGGGCCAACGTCCTGACTTTC.